This entry lists 10 T cell receptor beta chains sequenced from one sample in a study of cytomegalovirus exposure and HLA in healthy donors. Primers for the PCR totalled 60 Vbeta and 13 Jbeta. Sequencing was performed with immunoSEQ multiplex PCR; in TCRdb, only in-frame clones are kept and a portion is missing. The repertoire has 150,000 to 200,000 clones, over 80% of them found once; the top ten carry roughly 4%. The sequenced sample consisted of PBMCs. These receptors were taken from a man aged 45-65 years in good health and CMV-seropositive.

CDR3 coding DNA: TGTGCCAGCAGCGCGGAGGAGGAGGGATTCCCCTACGAGCAGTACTTC. This sequence encodes CASSAEEEGFPYEQYF. The chain is built from TRBV9 and TRBJ2-7; possible D gene TRBD2, 6 bases. This CDR3 is built from 16 residues. The germline V and J ends were trimmed by 3 bases and 2 bases, with 18 bases remaining between them. CDR1 is SGDLS and CDR2 is YYNGEE in the germline V gene.

Comments on this clone: Germline is not matched at one junction end, which may reflect a read error. The V call is TRBV30, the J call TRBJ2-7, with 10 nucleotides matching TRBD2. CDR1 is GTSNPN and CDR2 is SVGIG in the germline V gene (reference sequence). CDR3 length: 11 residues. This CDR3 is CASGTSASGEF. The DNA for the CDR3 is TGTGCCTCCGGGACTAGCGCATCGGGAGAATTC.

The chain is built from TRBV5-4 and TRBJ1-5; tentatively, D is TRBD1 (5 bases). V lost 2 bases and J 0 bases, leaving 15 bases between the germline ends. This CDR3 has 17 amino acids. The germline V gene has CDR1 SGHNT and CDR2 YYREEE (reference sequence). CDR3 DNA sequence: TGTGCCAGCAGCTTTACTTTGACAGAGTATAGCAATCAGCCCCAGCATTTT. Translated, it gives CASSFTLTEYSNQPQHF.

The rearrangement uses TRBV19 and TRBJ2-3, with 12 bases fitting TRBD2. This CDR3 spans 16 amino acids. Germline CDR1 is LNHDA and CDR2 is SQIVND (reference sequence). V was clipped by 5 bases and J by 2 bases; unmatched bases: 5. The CDR3 nucleotides read TGTGCCAGTAGTGCCCGACTAGCGGGGGACACAGATACGCAGTATTTT. It is translated as CASSARLAGDTDTQYF. Supplemented by reference TRBV19 and TRBJ2-3, the full variable domain reads DGGITQSPKYLFRKEGQNVTLSCEQNLNHDAMYWYRQDPGQGLRLIYYSQIVNDFQKGDIAEGYSVSREKKESFPLTVTSAQKNPTAFYLCASSARLAGDTDTQYFGPGTRLTVL.

This chain links TRBV27 with TRBJ2-2; no definite D call. The CDR3 totals 12 residues. Per the germline V gene, CDR1 is MNHEY and CDR2 is SMNVEV (reference sequence). Trimming left V 9 bases short and J 3 bases short, with 8 bases between. CDR3 region: CASTPHTGELFF. The DNA of the CDR3 is TGTGCCAGTACACCCCACACCGGGGAGCTGTTTTTT.

This clone showed up just once. The chain is built from TRBV7-2 and TRBJ1-2; 7 bases are shared with TRBD1. Germline V gene data show CDR1 as SGHTA and CDR2 as FQGNSA. CDR3 length: 15 residues. The trim removed 1 base at V and 2 bases at J, leaving 4 bases unmatched. In DNA form, the CDR3 reads TGTGCCAGCAGCTTAGTGCAGGGGGTGAACTATGGCTACACCTTC. Translating it yields CASSLVQGVNYGYTF.

This clone was counted a few times. The chain links TRBV10-3 to TRBJ1-1; tentative D call: TRBD1 (5 bases). In germline, CDR1 is ENHRY, CDR2 SYGVKD. The V and J ends lost 6 bases and 5 bases respectively, with 10 bases between them. CDR3 length: 12 amino acids. The CDR3, as DNA: TGTGCCATCAGCATGGGGGGGACTGAAGCTTTCTTT. Translation: CAISMGGTEAFF.

This clone has a handful of counts. V is TRBV6-5 and J is TRBJ1-5, with a tentative D call TRBD1 (6 bases). V lost 6 bases to trimming and J lost 6 bases, with 15 bases between them. Germline lookup yields CDR1 MNHEY and CDR2 SVGAGI. The length of the CDR3 is 14 residues. The CDR3 coding sequence is TGTGCCAGCAGACTGAACAGGGATATTCAGCCCCAGCATTTT. This sequence encodes CASRLNRDIQPQHF.

The V and J genes are TRBV27 and TRBJ2-7; 8 bases fit TRBD1. The V segment lost 2 bases and the J segment 6 bases; nucleotides outside the gene matches: 6. The CDR3 has 14 amino acids. The germline gives CDR1 MNHEY, CDR2 SMNVEV (reference sequence). For the CDR3, the DNA is TGTGCCAGCAGTTTAAGGACAGGGTCCCTCGAGCAGTACTTC. Protein: CASSLRTGSLEQYF.

V gene TRBV29-1 combines with J gene TRBJ2-1; no clear D. Germline V gene data show CDR1 as SQVTM and CDR2 as ANQGSEA. Trimming pared 4 bases from V and 0 bases from J, leaving 10 bases between. CDR3 length: 14 residues. CDR3 DNA: TGCAGCGTTGGCGTTCGCTTCTCCTACAATGAGCAGTTCTTC. Translation gives CSVGVRFSYNEQFF.